These 5 T cell receptor beta chains were sequenced from one sample in a study of blood T cells in healthy people across ages. A second PCR, run for roughly 7 to 12 cycles, used a sample-barcoded 5' primer plus a J-beta primer mix. One entry per CDR3 protein, called by TCRdb with MiXCR from the 5' RACE reads. Of 850,000 to 1,000,000 distinct CDR3 sequences in the sample, approximately 49% are singletons; the top ten hold roughly 13%. The sequenced sample was blood. All receptors come from a man aged 30 to 39 in good health.

This clonotype turned up a few times. This chain links TRBV20-1 with TRBJ2-5; D may be TRBD2 (6 bases). Germline CDR1 DFQATT, CDR2 SNEGSKA (reference sequence). The V gene lost 0 bases and the J gene lost 3 bases, with 14 bases spanning the gap. This CDR3 has 15 residues. CDR3 coding DNA: TGCAGTGCTAGAGATTTGGGGGGAGCGGAAGAGACCCAGTACTTC. Translating it yields CSARDLGGAEETQYF.

This sequence joins TRBV11-1 and TRBJ2-1; the D gene is possibly TRBD2 (7 bases). The V end lost 5 bases, the J end lost 2 bases, and 10 bases lay between the germline ends. The CDR3 loop spans 14 amino acids. Germline V gene lookup returns CDR1 SGHAT and CDR2 FQDESV (reference sequence). CDR3 residues: CASSGGAAYNEQFF. The CDR3 bases are TGTGCCAGCAGCGGGGGGGCGGCCTACAATGAGCAGTTCTTC.

This clonotype came up once. J is TRBJ2-3 and V is TRBV29-1; 7 positions agree with TRBD2. Per germline, CDR1 SQVTM and CDR2 ANQGSEA. V shed 5 bases and J 2 bases; nucleotides not matched to a gene: 7. The CDR3 sequence is 14 residues long. The CDR3 region has the DNA TGCAGCGTTTCAATCCGGGACTACACAGATACGCAGTATTTT. Protein sequence: CSVSIRDYTDTQYF.

J is TRBJ1-1 and V is TRBV20-1; D not resolved. Germline V gives CDR1 DFQATT, CDR2 SNEGSKA (reference sequence). CDR3 length: 11 residues. V lost 3 bases and J lost 6, with 8 bases in between. The CDR3 protein is CSASGYPEAFF. The DNA for the CDR3 is TGCAGTGCTAGTGGGTACCCTGAAGCTTTCTTT.

The rearrangement joins TRBV6-2 or TRBV6-3 to TRBJ2-4; D not certain. The CDR3 consists of 11 residues. Germline V gives CDR1 MNHEY, CDR2 SVGEGT. The V end lost 4 bases, the J end lost 15 bases, and 13 bases lay between the germline ends. In nucleotides, the CDR3 is TGTGCCAGCAGTTCGATCTGGTCCTCGTACTTC. Translated: CASSSIWSSYF.